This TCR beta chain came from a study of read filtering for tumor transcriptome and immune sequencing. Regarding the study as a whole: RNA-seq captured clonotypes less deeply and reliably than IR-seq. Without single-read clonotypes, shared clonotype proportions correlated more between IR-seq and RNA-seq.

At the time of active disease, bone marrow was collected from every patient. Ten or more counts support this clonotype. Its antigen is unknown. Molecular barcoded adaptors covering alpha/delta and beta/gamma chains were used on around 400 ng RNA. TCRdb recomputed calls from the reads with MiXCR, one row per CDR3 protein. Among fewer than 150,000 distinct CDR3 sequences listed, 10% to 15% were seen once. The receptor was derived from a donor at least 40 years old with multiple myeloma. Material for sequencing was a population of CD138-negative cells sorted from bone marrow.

CDR3 amino acids: CASSPGTSGSDEQFF. As DNA, the CDR3 is TGTGCCAGTAGTCCTGGGACTAGCGGGAGCGATGAGCAGTTCTTC. The rearrangement joins TRBV19 to TRBJ2-1; 14 bases line up with TRBD2. The CDR3 is made up of 15 amino acids. J was trimmed by 8 bases and V by 5 bases; bases with no gene match: 5. From germline, CDR1 is LNHDA and CDR2 SQIVND (reference sequence).